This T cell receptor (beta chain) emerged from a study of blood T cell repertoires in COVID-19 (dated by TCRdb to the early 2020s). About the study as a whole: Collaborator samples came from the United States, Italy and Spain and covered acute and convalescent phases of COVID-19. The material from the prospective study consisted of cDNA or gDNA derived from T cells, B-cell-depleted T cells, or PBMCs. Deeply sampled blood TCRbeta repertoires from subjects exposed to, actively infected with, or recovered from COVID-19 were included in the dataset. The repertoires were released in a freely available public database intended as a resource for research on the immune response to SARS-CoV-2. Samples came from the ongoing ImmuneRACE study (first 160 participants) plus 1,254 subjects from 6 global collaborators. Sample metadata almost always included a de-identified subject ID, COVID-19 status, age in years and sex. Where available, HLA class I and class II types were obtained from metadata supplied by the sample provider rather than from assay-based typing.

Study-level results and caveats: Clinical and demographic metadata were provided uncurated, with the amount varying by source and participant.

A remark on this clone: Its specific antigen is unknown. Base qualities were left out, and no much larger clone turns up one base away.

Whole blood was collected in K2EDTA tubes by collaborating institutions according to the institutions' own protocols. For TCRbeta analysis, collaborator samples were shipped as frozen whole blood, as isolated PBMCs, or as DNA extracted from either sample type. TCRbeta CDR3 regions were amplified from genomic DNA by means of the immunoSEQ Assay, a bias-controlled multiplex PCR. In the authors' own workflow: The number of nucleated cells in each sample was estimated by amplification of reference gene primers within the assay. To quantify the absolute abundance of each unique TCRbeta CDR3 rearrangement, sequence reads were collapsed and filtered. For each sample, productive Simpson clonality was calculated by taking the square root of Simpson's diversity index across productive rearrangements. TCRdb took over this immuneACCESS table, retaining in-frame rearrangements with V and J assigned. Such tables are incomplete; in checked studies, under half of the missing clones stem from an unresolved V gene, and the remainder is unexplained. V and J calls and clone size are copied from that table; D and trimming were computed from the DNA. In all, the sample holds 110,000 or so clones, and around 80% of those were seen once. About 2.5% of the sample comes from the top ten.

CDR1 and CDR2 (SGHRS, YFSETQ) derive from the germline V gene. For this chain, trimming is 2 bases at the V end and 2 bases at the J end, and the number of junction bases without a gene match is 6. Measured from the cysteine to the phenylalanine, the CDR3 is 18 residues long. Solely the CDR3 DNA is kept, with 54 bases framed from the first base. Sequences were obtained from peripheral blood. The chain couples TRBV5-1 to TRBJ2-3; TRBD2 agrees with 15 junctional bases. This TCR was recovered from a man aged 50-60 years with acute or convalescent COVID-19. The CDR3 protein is CASSFPGLAGGPTDTQYF. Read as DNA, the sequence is TGCGCCAGCAGCTTCCCGGGACTAGCGGGAGGCCCCACAGATACGCAGTATTTT.